This TCR beta chain was identified during a study of OX40 agonist ivuxolimab in advanced cancers. Overall study: Of the participants, more than 35% had some prior anti-PD-1, anti-PD-L1 or anti-CTLA-4 therapy, which was allowed.

The CDR3 is made up of 13 amino acids. Trimming cost V 3 bases and J 6 bases; bases outside gene matches: 5. The V gene's germline CDR1 is MNHNS and CDR2 SASEGT. About this clone itself: Antigen specificity is unknown.

The study, taken as a whole, reports: The study observed clonal expansion of CD4+ and CD8+ blood T cells by week 6 at 0.1 to 3.0 mg/kg.

This table comes from immunoSEQ multiplex PCR, and its TCRdb copy is limited to in-frame clones, with some not included. The data contain around 50,000 clones, approximately 91% of them singletons. The clonotype was recovered from an adult with an advanced solid tumor such as melanoma, head and neck, liver or kidney cancer. Material: CD4+ or CD8+ T cells sorted from blood, obtained in a trial of the OX40 agonist ivuxolimab. The chain links TRBV6-1 to TRBJ2-7, with 7 bases that match TRBD1. In nucleotides, the CDR3 is TGTGCCAGCAGTGAGGCCAGGGGGAGCGAGCAGTACTTC. Its translation is CASSEARGSEQYF.